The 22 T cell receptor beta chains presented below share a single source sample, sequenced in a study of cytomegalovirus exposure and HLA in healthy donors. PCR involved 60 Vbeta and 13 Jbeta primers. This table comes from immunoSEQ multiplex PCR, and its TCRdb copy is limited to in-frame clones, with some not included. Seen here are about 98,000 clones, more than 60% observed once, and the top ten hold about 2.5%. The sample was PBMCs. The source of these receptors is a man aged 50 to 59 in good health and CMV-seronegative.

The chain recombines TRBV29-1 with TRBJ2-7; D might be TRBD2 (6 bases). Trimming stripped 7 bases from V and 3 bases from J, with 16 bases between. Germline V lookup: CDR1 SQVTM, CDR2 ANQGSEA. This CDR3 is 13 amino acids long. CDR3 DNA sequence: TGCAGCGGGACCGGGACGGGGGACTACGAGCAGTACTTC. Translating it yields CSGTGTGDYEQYF.

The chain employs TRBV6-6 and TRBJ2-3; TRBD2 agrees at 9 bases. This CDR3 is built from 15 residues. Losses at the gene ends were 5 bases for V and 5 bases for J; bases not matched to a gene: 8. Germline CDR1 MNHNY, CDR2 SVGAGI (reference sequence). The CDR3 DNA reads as TGTGCCAGCAGTATAGCGGGGGTTACTGGAGATACGCAGTATTTT. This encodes CASSIAGVTGDTQYF.

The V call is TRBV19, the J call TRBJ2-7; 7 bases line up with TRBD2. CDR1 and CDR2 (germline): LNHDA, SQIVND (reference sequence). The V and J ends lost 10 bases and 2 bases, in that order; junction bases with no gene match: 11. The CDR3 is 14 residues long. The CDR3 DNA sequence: TGTGCCACCGCGGGGCGGGGGAGGACCTACGAGCAGTACTTC. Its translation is CATAGRGRTYEQYF. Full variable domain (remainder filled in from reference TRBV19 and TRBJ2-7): DGGITQSPKYLFRKEGQNVTLSCEQNLNHDAMYWYRQDPGQGLRLIYYSQIVNDFQKGDIAEGYSVSREKKESFPLTVTSAQKNPTAFYLCATAGRGRTYEQYFGPGTRLTVT.

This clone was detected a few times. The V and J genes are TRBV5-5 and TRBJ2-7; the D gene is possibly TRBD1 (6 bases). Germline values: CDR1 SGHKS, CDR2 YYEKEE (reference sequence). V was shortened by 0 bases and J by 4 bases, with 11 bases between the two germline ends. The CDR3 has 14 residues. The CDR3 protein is CASSLVTGRYEQYF. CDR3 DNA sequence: TGTGCCAGCAGCTTGGTTACAGGGCGGTACGAGCAGTACTTC.

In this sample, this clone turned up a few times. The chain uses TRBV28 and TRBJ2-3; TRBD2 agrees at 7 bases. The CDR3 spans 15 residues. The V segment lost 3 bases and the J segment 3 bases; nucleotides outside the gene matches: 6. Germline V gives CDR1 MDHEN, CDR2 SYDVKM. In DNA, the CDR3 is TGTGCCAGCAGTTTTACCGAGCGGGAAACAGATACGCAGTATTTT. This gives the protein CASSFTERETDTQYF.

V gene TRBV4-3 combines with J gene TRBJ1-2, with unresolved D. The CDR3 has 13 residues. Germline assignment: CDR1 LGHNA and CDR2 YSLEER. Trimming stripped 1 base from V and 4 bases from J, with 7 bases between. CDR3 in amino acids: CASSQVGFYGYTF. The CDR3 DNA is TGCGCCAGCAGCCAAGTTGGCTTCTATGGCTACACCTTC.

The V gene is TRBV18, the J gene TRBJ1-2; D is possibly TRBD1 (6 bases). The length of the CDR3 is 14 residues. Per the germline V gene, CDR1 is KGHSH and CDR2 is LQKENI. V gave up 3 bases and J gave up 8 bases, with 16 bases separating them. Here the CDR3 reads CASSPAGAPKGYTF. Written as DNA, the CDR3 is TGTGCCAGCTCACCGGCGGGGGCGCCCAAGGGCTACACCTTC. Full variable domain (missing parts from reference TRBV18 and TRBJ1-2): NAGVMQNPRHLVRRRGQEARLRCSPMKGHSHVYWYRQLPEEGLKFMVYLQKENIIDESGMPKERFSAEFPKEGPSILRIQQVVRGDSAAYFCASSPAGAPKGYTFGSGTRLTVV.

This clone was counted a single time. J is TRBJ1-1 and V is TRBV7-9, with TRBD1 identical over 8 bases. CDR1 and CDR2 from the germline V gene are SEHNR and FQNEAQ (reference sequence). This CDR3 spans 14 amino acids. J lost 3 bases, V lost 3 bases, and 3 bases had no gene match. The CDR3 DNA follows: TGTGCCAGCAGCTTCGGACAGGGTGACACTGAAGCTTTCTTT. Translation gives CASSFGQGDTEAFF.

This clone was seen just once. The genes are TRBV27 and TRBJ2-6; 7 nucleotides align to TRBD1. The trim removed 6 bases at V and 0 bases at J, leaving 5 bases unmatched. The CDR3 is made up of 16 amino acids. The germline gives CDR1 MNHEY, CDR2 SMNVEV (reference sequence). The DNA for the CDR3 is TGTGCCAGCAGACGGGGACAGAACTCTGGGGCCAACGTCCTGACTTTC. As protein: CASRRGQNSGANVLTF.

CDR3 loop: CASSSTGGHEQYF. The DNA of the CDR3 is TGTGCCAGCAGTTCGACAGGGGGCCACGAGCAGTACTTC. The V gene is TRBV27, the J gene TRBJ2-7; 10 nucleotides agree with TRBD1. J was trimmed by 5 bases and V by 4 bases; bases with no gene match: 2. CDR1 and CDR2 (germline): MNHEY, SMNVEV (reference sequence). The length of the CDR3 is 13 residues.

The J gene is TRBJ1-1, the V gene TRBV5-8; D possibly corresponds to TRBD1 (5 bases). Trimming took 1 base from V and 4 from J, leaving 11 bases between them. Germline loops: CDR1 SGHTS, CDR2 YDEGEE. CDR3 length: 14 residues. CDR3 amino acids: CASSLLGGCTEAFF. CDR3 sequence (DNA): TGTGCCAGCAGCTTGTTGGGGGGGTGCACTGAAGCTTTCTTT.

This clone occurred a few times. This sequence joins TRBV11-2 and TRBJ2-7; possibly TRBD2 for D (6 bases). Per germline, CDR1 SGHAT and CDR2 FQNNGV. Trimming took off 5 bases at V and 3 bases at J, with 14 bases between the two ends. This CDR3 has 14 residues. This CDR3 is CASSNRDFHYEQYF. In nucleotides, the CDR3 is TGTGCCAGCAGCAACCGGGACTTTCACTACGAGCAGTACTTC.

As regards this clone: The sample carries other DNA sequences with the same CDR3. The DNA of the CDR3 is TGCGCCAGCAGCCGGGACAGGGGCACAGATACGCAGTATTTT. Translation gives CASSRDRGTDTQYF. The rearrangement links TRBV5-1 to TRBJ2-3; TRBD1 matches at 9 bases. Germline V gene sequence: CDR1 SGHRS, CDR2 YFSETQ. V was pared by 4 bases and J by 1 base, with 1 base of the junction left unmatched. The CDR3 covers 14 residues.

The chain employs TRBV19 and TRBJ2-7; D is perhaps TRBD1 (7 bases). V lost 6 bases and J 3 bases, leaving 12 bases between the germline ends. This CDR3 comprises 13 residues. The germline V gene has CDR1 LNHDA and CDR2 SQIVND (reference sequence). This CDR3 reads CASSAGQSYEQYF. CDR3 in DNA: TGTGCCAGTAGCGCGGGACAGAGCTACGAGCAGTACTTC.

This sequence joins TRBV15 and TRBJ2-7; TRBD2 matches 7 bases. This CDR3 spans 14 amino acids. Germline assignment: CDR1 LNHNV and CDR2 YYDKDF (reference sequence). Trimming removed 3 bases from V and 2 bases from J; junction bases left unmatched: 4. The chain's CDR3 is CATSRGTNPYEQYF. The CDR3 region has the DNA TGTGCCACCAGCAGGGGGACTAATCCCTACGAGCAGTACTTC.

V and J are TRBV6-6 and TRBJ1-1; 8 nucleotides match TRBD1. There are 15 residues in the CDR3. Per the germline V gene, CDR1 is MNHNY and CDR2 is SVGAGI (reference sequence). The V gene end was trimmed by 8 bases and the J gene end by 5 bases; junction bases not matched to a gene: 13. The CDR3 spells CASRPPGGAGTEAFF. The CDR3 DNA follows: TGTGCCAGCCGACCTCCAGGGGGCGCGGGGACTGAAGCTTTCTTT.

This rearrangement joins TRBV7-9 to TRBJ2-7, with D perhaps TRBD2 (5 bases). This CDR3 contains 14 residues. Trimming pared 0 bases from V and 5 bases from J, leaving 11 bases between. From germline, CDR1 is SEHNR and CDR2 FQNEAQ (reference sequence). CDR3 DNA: TGTGCCAGCAGCTTAGCAGGGAGTTCTCACGAGCAGTACTTC. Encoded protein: CASSLAGSSHEQYF.

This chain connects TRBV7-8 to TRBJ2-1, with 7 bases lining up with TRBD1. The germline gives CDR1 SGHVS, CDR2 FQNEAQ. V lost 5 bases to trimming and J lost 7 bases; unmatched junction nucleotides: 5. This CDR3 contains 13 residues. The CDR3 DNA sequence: TGTGCCAGCAGCCCTGGGACAGTTAATGAGCAGTTCTTC. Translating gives CASSPGTVNEQFF.

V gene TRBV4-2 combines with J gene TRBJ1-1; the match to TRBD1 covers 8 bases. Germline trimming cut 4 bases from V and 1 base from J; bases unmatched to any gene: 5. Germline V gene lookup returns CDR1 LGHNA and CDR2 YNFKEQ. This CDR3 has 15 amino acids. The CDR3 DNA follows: TGTGCCAGCAGCCCCTTCGGACAGGGGAACACTGAAGCTTTCTTT. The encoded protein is CASSPFGQGNTEAFF.

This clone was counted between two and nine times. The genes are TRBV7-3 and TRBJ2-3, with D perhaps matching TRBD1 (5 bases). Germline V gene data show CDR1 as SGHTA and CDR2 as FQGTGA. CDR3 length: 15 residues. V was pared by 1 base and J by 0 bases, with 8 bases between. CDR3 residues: CASSLSQGSTDTQYF. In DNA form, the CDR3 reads TGTGCCAGCAGCTTAAGTCAGGGCAGCACAGATACGCAGTATTTT.

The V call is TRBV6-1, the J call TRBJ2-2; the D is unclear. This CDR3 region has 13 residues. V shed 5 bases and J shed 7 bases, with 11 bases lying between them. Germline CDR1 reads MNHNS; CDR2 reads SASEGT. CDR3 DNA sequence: TGTGCCAGCAGTAGACAAGTGGACGGGGAGCTGTTTTTT. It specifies CASSRQVDGELFF.

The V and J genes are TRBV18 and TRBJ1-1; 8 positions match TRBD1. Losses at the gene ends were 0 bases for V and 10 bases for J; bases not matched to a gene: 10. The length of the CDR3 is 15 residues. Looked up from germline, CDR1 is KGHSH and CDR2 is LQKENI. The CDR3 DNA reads TGTGCCAGCTCACCACCGGCAGGGGGCCTTAGAGGAGCTTTCTTT. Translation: CASSPPAGGLRGAFF.